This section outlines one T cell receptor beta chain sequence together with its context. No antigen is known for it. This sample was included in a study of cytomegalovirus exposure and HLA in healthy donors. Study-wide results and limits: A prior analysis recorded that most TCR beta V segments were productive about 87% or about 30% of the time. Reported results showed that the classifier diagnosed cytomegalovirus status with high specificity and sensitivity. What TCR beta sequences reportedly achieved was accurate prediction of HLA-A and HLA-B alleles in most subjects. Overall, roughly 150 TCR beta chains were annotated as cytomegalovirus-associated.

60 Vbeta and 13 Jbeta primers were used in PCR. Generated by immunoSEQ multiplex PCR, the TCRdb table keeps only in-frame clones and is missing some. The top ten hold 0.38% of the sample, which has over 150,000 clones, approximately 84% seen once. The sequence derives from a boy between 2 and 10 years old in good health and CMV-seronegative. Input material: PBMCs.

CDR3 region: CASSQDSGGQPQHF. CDR3 nucleotides: TGTGCCAGCAGCCAAGATTCGGGGGGTCAGCCCCAGCATTTT. The chain recombines TRBV4-2 with TRBJ1-5; D is possibly TRBD1 (5 bases). Germline V lookup: CDR1 LGHNA, CDR2 YNFKEQ. Trimming removed 0 bases from V and 6 bases from J, with 9 bases in between. The CDR3 covers 14 residues.